One and the same sample provided the 28 T cell receptor beta chains below, sequenced in a study of lymphopenia after photon versus proton radiotherapy (dated 2019 in TCRdb). Library preparation used the immunoSEQ multiplex PCR assay. This immuneACCESS table, as held by TCRdb, lists in-frame sequences with V and J called but not all clones. Of the missing ones, under half trace to an unresolved V gene in checked studies; the others have no known cause. For this sample the table gives tens of thousands of clones, of which about 80% were detected only once. Jointly, the top ten make up roughly 15% of the sample. The material sequenced was peripheral blood, taken from a patient treated with proton-based radiotherapy. These receptors originate from an older woman with pancreatic cancer.

The chain recombines TRBV28 with TRBJ1-2, with unresolved D. The CDR3 has 15 residues. Deletions cut 2 bases from V and 6 bases from J, with 16 bases between. The germline CDR1 and CDR2 sequences are MDHEN and SYDVKM. The DNA of the CDR3 is TGTGCCAGCAGTTTAGACAAGTACCCGAGGGATGGCTACACCTTC. As protein: CASSLDKYPRDGYTF.

The J gene is TRBJ1-1, the V gene TRBV11-3, with TRBD1 identical over 7 bases. CDR3 length: 16 amino acids. Germline values: CDR1 SGHNT, CDR2 YENEEA. J lost 1 base, V lost 5 bases, and 10 bases had no gene match. DNA for the CDR3: TGTGCCAGCAGCCGATTAGACAGGGCAGGGAACACTGAAGCTTTCTTT. Translated, it gives CASSRLDRAGNTEAFF.

The chain has TRBV5-1 and TRBJ2-5; TRBD1 or TRBD2 may be the D gene (5 bases each). The germline V gene encodes CDR1 SGHRS and CDR2 YFSETQ. The CDR3 is 13 residues long. Trimming took 5 bases from V and 5 from J, leaving 13 bases between them. The CDR3, as DNA: TGCGCCAGCAGACCGGGACCTGTTGAGACCCAGTACTTC. Its translation: CASRPGPVETQYF.

The genes are TRBV6-6 and TRBJ2-7, with 14 bases matching TRBD2. Unmatched junction bases numbered 6, after V lost 6 bases and J lost 5 bases. Germline-derived CDR1 and CDR2 are MNHNY and SVGAGI (reference sequence). The CDR3 extends over 15 amino acids. The CDR3 bases are TGTGCCAGCAGGGGGACTAGCGGGAGAACCCACGAGCAGTACTTC. Translated: CASRGTSGRTHEQYF.

This clone came up once. This chain connects TRBV18 to TRBJ2-5, with 7 bases fitting TRBD1. The CDR3 covers 13 residues. V shed 4 bases and J 2 bases; nucleotides not matched to a gene: 1. CDR1 is KGHSH, CDR2 LQKENI, per germline. Here the CDR3 reads CASSRGQQETQYF. The CDR3 DNA follows: TGTGCCAGCTCACGGGGACAGCAAGAGACCCAGTACTTC.

The chain has TRBV28 and TRBJ1-2; D perhaps matches TRBD1 (5 bases). The CDR3 extends over 13 amino acids. The V end lost 5 bases, the J end lost 5 bases, and 12 bases lay between the germline ends. Germline CDR1 reads MDHEN; CDR2 reads SYDVKM. CDR3 sequence: CASSLGTVYGYTF. DNA of the CDR3: TGTGCCAGCAGTCTCGGGACCGTGTATGGCTACACCTTC.

The chain carries TRBV7-2 and TRBJ2-7; D remains ambiguous. Trimming took off 5 bases at V and 2 bases at J, with 16 bases between the two ends. The CDR3 covers 15 residues. Germline-derived CDR1 and CDR2 are SGHTA and FQGNSA. CDR3 sequence (DNA): TGTGCCAGCAGCCCAACCGCCCAACCTCCCTACGAGCAGTACTTC. This gives the protein CASSPTAQPPYEQYF.

This chain connects TRBV19 to TRBJ2-7, with D tentatively TRBD1 (5 bases). The CDR3 is 13 residues long. The germline V gene has CDR1 LNHDA and CDR2 SQIVND (reference sequence). V was shortened by 6 bases and J by 2 bases, with 11 bases between the two germline ends. The CDR3 reads CASSPQGTYEQYF. In DNA, the CDR3 is TGTGCCAGTAGCCCCCAGGGAACCTACGAGCAGTACTTC.

V usage is TRBV2 and J usage is TRBJ2-7; a weak D match, TRBD2 (6 bases). V dropped 8 bases and J dropped 2 bases, with 13 bases sitting between them. Germline V gene lookup returns CDR1 SNHLY and CDR2 FYNNEI. The CDR3 covers 13 residues. CDR3 in amino acids: CASCETRTYEQYF. CDR3 DNA: TGTGCCAGCTGCGAGACTAGAACCTACGAGCAGTACTTC.

With regard to this clone: Compared with germline, one end of the junction differs, possibly owing to a read error. The chain links TRBV7-7 to TRBJ2-5; no clear D. Germline loops: CDR1 SSHAT, CDR2 FNYEAQ (reference sequence). The length of the CDR3 is 14 residues. CDR3 loop: CASSLASAVETQYF. The CDR3 DNA reads TGTGCTAGCAGCTTAGCCTCGGCCGTAGAGACCCAGTACTTC.

CDR3 protein: CASSSTTGYNEQFF. The CDR3, as DNA: TGTGCCAGCAGTTCAACCACCGGTTACAATGAGCAGTTCTTC. This chain uses TRBV27 with TRBJ2-1; D gene ambiguous. Germline CDR1 and CDR2: MNHEY and SMNVEV (reference sequence). The V end lost 4 bases, the J end lost 4 bases, and 11 bases lay between the germline ends. The CDR3 covers 14 residues.

The rearrangement uses TRBV7-2 and TRBJ2-7; TRBD2 matches 14 bases. CDR1 and CDR2 (germline): SGHTA, FQGNSA. Losses at the gene ends were 3 bases for V and 0 bases for J; bases not matched to a gene: 1. The CDR3 has 16 amino acids. In DNA form, the CDR3 reads TGTGCCAGCAGCTTGGGGACTAGCGGGAGCTCCTACGAGCAGTACTTC. Translating gives CASSLGTSGSSYEQYF.

This clone was seen a handful of times. The chain has TRBV11-1 and TRBJ2-7, with 9 bases aligning to TRBD1. Germline-derived CDR1 and CDR2 are SGHAT and FQDESV (reference sequence). There are 16 residues in the CDR3. The trim removed 4 bases at V and 3 bases at J, leaving 10 bases unmatched. In DNA, the CDR3 is TGTGCCAGCAGCTCACCAGCTGCGACAGGGGGCTACGAGCAGTACTTC. Protein: CASSSPAATGGYEQYF.

The CDR3 reads CASSLLGQINTEAFF. CDR3 bases: TGTGCCAGCAGTTTATTAGGACAGATAAACACTGAAGCTTTCTTT. The chain employs TRBV27 and TRBJ1-1; possible D gene TRBD1, 6 bases. This CDR3 region has 15 residues. Germline V gene lookup returns CDR1 MNHEY and CDR2 SMNVEV (reference sequence). The V end was cut by 1 base, the J end by 2 bases, with 11 bases between.

The gene calls are TRBV11-3 and TRBJ2-1, with a possible D match to TRBD2 (5 bases). CDR3 length: 16 amino acids. CDR1 and CDR2 from the germline V gene are SGHNT and YENEEA. V was clipped by 1 base and J by 0 bases, with 10 bases between them. The CDR3, as DNA: TGTGCCAGCAGCTTAGTATCGGGAACCTCCTACAATGAGCAGTTCTTC. Amino acids: CASSLVSGTSYNEQFF.

This clone was counted only a few times. The chain uses TRBV9 and TRBJ2-7; 8 positions match TRBD2. CDR3 length: 15 amino acids. CDR1 SGDLS and CDR2 YYNGEE come from the germline V gene. V lost 0 bases to trimming and J lost 2 bases; unmatched junction nucleotides: 4. The CDR3: CASSVDSSGPYEQYF. CDR3 DNA sequence: TGTGCCAGCAGCGTAGATTCTAGCGGGCCCTACGAGCAGTACTTC.

This chain uses TRBV28 with TRBJ1-2; 9 nucleotides agree with TRBD1. Trimming cost V 2 bases and J 7 bases; bases outside gene matches: 5. Germline V lookup: CDR1 MDHEN, CDR2 SYDVKM. The CDR3 loop spans 14 amino acids. The CDR3 nucleotides are TGTGCCAGCAGTTTAGGGGACAGGGCTCGTGGCTACACCTTC. Its protein product is CASSLGDRARGYTF.

CDR3 in DNA: TGCGCCAGCAGCTTGGAACGCGGGAGGGCCCATAACGCAGATACGCAGTATTTT. It codes for CASSLERGRAHNADTQYF. The J gene is TRBJ2-3, the V gene TRBV5-1; 9 nucleotides line up with TRBD2. The junction had 12 bases not matched to a gene; V was cut back by 0 bases and J by 4 bases. The CDR3 loop spans 18 amino acids. Looked up from germline, CDR1 is SGHRS and CDR2 is YFSETQ. The entire variable domain, with the rest obtained from reference TRBV5-1 and TRBJ2-3, is as follows: KAGVTQTPRYLIKTRGQQVTLSCSPISGHRSVSWYQQTPGQGLQFLFEYFSETQRNKGNFPGRFSGRQFSNSRSEMNVSTLELGDSALYLCASSLERGRAHNADTQYFGPGTRLTVL.

This sequence joins TRBV4-1 and TRBJ2-5; D is perhaps TRBD1 or TRBD2 (5 bases each). CDR1 is MGHRA, CDR2 YSYEKL, per germline. The V and J ends lost 1 base and 2 bases respectively, with 8 bases between them. This CDR3 has 14 amino acids. CDR3 residues: CASSQGDGQETQYF. The CDR3 coding sequence is TGCGCCAGCAGCCAAGGGGACGGACAAGAGACCCAGTACTTC.

The chain couples TRBV29-1 to TRBJ2-3; D assignment may be TRBD1 or TRBD2 (6 bases each). Trimming left V 7 bases short and J 5 bases short, with 16 bases between. Germline V lookup: CDR1 SQVTM, CDR2 ANQGSEA. CDR3 length: 13 amino acids. The DNA of the CDR3 is TGCAGCGCGGCGGGACAAATTTTAGATACGCAGTATTTT. Its translation: CSAAGQILDTQYF.

This clone occurred once. This chain connects TRBV30 to TRBJ1-5; 9 bases match TRBD1. Germline trimming cut 5 bases from V and 2 bases from J; bases unmatched to any gene: 10. This CDR3 spans 16 amino acids. Germline values: CDR1 GTSNPN, CDR2 SVGIG (reference sequence). CDR3 sequence: CAWGKQGAFGNQPQHF. CDR3 coding DNA: TGTGCCTGGGGGAAACAGGGGGCGTTTGGCAATCAGCCCCAGCATTTT. The whole variable domain, filled in from reference TRBV30 and TRBJ1-5, reads SQTIHQWPATLVQPVGSPLSLECTVEGTSNPNLYWYRQAAGRGLQLLFYSVGIGQISSEVPQNLSASRPQDRQFILSSKKLLLSDSGFYLCAWGKQGAFGNQPQHFGDGTRLSIL.

The chain couples TRBV20-1 to TRBJ1-1, with D possibly being TRBD1 (5 bases). The CDR3 consists of 11 residues. Trimming shortened V by 6 bases and J by 1 base, and 6 bases separated the two germline ends. CDR1 is DFQATT and CDR2 is SNEGSKA in the germline V gene (reference sequence). The CDR3 is CSARGNTEAFF. In DNA, the CDR3 is TGCAGTGCGAGGGGGAACACTGAAGCTTTCTTT.

Note on this clone: At one end the junction does not follow the germline gene, possibly because of a read error. The rearrangement uses TRBV27 and TRBJ1-2, with 8 bases matching TRBD1. The CDR3 has 14 residues. In germline, CDR1 is MNHEY, CDR2 SMNVEV (reference sequence). CDR3 residues: CASRRQGASYSYTF. DNA of the CDR3: TGTGCCAGCAGGCGGCAGGGGGCCAGCTATAGCTACACCTTC.

V usage is TRBV13 and J usage is TRBJ1-4; D perhaps matches TRBD1 (5 bases). Trimming shortened V by 5 bases and J by 4 bases, and 20 bases separated the two germline ends. Germline V CDR1 and CDR2: PRHDT, FYEKMQ (reference sequence). The CDR3 sequence is 17 residues long. As DNA, the CDR3 is TGTGCCAGCAGCCGGGGGAAGCCCGAGCTTCTTAATGAAAAACTGTTTTTT. Its translation: CASSRGKPELLNEKLFF. The full variable domain, in which reference TRBV13 and TRBJ1-4 provide the parts outside the CDR3, is AAGVIQSPRHLIKEKRETATLKCYPIPRHDTVYWYQQGPGQDPQFLISFYEKMQSDKGSIPDRFSAQQFSDYHSELNMSSLELGDSALYFCASSRGKPELLNEKLFFGSGTQLSVL.

V usage is TRBV6-6 and J usage is TRBJ1-3, with D unresolved. Trimming shortened V by 0 bases and J by 7 bases, and 10 bases separated the two germline ends. The CDR3 contains 14 residues. Germline lookup yields CDR1 MNHNY and CDR2 SVGAGI (reference sequence). The CDR3 coding sequence is TGTGCCAGCAGTTACTCTCCCAGCCGGAACACCATATATTTT. This gives the protein CASSYSPSRNTIYF.

The J gene is TRBJ2-2, the V gene TRBV9, with 7 bases aligning to TRBD2. CDR1 SGDLS and CDR2 YYNGEE come from the germline V gene. The CDR3 consists of 15 residues. J was trimmed by 2 bases and V by 0 bases; bases with no gene match: 1. The CDR3 DNA follows: TGTGCCAGCAGCGTAGGCGGGAGTAACACCGGGGAGCTGTTTTTT. Protein: CASSVGGSNTGELFF.

The rearrangement uses TRBV5-4 and TRBJ1-2; no clear D. Trimming cost V 2 bases and J 6 bases, with 14 bases left between them. Germline-derived CDR1 and CDR2 are SGHNT and YYREEE (reference sequence). The CDR3 covers 14 residues. CDR3 DNA: TGTGCCAGCAGCTTATCTGCGCTCTTGGATGGCTACACCTTC. It codes for CASSLSALLDGYTF.

The V and J genes are TRBV18 and TRBJ1-2, with 7 nucleotides matching TRBD1. The V gene's germline CDR1 is KGHSH and CDR2 LQKENI. J gave up 4 bases and V 3 bases, and 5 bases lay outside the gene matches. The CDR3 has 14 residues. CDR3 in DNA: TGTGCCAGCTCACCGTCAGGGGACAGCTATGGCTACACCTTC. Translation: CASSPSGDSYGYTF.